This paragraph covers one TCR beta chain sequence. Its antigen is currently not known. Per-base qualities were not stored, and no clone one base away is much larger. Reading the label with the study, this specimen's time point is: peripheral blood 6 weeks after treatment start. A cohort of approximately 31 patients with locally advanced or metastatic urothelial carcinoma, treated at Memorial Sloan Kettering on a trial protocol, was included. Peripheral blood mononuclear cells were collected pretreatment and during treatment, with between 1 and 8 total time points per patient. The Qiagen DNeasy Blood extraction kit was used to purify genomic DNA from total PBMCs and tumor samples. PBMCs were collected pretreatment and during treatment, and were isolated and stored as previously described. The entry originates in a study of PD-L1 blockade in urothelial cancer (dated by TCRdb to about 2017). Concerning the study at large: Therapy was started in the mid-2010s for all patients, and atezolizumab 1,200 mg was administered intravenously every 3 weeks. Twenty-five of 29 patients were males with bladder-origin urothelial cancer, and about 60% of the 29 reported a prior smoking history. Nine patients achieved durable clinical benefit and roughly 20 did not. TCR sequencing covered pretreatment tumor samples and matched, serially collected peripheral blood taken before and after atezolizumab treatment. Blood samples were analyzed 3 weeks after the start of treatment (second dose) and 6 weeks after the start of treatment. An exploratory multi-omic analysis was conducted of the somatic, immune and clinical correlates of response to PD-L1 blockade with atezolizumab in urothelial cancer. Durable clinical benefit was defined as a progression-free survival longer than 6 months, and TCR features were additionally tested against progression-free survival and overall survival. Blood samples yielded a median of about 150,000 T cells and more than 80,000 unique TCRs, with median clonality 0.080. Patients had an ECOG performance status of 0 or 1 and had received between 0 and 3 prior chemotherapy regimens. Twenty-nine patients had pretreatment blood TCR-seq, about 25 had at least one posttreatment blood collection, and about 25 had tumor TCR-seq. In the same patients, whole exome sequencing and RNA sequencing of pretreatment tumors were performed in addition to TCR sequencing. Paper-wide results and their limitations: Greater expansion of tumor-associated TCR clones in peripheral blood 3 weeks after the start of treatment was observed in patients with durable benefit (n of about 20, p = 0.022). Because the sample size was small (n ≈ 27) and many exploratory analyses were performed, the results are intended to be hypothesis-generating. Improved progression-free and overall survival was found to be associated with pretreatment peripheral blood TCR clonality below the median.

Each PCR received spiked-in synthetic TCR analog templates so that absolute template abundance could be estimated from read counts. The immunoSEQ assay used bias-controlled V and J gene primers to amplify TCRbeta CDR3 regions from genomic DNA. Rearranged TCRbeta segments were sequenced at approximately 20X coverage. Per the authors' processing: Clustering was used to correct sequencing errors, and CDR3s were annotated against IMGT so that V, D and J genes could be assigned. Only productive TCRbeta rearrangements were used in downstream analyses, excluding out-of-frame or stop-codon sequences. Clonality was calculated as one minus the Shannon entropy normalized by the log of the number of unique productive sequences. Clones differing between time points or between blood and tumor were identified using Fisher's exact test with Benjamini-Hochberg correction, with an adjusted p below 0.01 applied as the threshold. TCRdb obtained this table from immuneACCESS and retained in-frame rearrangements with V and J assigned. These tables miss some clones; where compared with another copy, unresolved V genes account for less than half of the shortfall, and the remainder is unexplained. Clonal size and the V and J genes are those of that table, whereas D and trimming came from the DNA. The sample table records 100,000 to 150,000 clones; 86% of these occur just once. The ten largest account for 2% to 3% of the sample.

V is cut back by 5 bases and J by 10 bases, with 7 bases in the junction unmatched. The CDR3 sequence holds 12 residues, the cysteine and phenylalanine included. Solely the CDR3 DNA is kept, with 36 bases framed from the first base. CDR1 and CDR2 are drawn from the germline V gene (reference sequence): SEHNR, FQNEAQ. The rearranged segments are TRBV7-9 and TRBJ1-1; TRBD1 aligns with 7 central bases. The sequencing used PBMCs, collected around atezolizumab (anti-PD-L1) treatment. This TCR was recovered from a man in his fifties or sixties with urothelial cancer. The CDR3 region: CASSPGQTSAFF. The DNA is TGTGCCAGCAGCCCGGGACAGACTTCAGCTTTCTTT.